This note documents a single T cell receptor (beta chain) sequence. The sample belongs to a study of blood T cell repertoires in COVID-19. Study information: The United States, Italy and Spain were the sources of the acute and convalescent COVID-19 samples. Sources were T cells, B-cell-depleted T cells, or PBMCs; the material itself was cDNA or gDNA.

TCRdb's copy holds only in-frame clones and misses some; the assay was immunoSEQ multiplex PCR. The sample records about 150,000 clones, more than 70% being singletons. The clonotype was recovered from a man in his late teens or twenties with active or convalescent COVID-19. The sample consisted of peripheral blood.

CDR3 protein: CASSLERPGTGNTIYF. The CDR3 coding sequence is TGTGCCAGCAGCTTAGAACGCCCAGGGACTGGAAACACCATATATTTT. The chain is built from TRBV7-2 and TRBJ1-3, with D tentatively TRBD1 (5 bases). V lost 1 base and J lost 2, with 12 bases in between. CDR1 and CDR2 (germline): SGHTA, FQGNSA. The CDR3 runs 16 residues.